This TCR beta chain was captured in a study of early T cells in non-severe SARS-CoV-2 infection. TCRdb analysed the 5' RACE reads with MiXCR anew, one entry per CDR3 protein. Found here are around 80,000 distinct CDR3 sequences, about 9.4% of them singletons; the top ten hold around 8%. Germline CDR1 SGHVS, CDR2 FQNEAQ. CDR3 length: 15 amino acids. The ends were cut back, 0 bases at V and 1 base at J, with 9 bases in the middle. The source was whole blood, collected at baseline. This chain connects TRBV7-8 to TRBJ2-5; unclear D gene. The sequence was collected from an adult who was a healthcare worker with PCR-confirmed SARS-CoV-2 infection or an uninfected control (not recorded which). CDR3 coding DNA: TGTGCCAGCAGCTTAGCTAGCCGCGGCCAAGAGACCCAGTACTTC. It yields the protein CASSLASRGQETQYF.